This TCR beta chain was sequenced during a study of T cell responses to AZD1222 COVID-19 vaccine. The wider study: It was second doses at about 4 or about 12 weeks that were pooled. Regarding the study as a whole: In the spike-specific TCR repertoire, nearly half reportedly target unmutated variant regions. In a largely white British group with more females than males, clonal diversity was possibly underestimated. Baseline seropositives among AZD1222 recipients totaled only six or seven.

Sequenced by immunoSEQ multiplex PCR; TCRdb stores in-frame clones only, minus some. In the table there are 100,000 to 150,000 clones, around 90% of which are singletons. V shed 5 bases and J 3 bases; nucleotides not matched to a gene: 7. Germline V lookup: CDR1 SGHVS, CDR2 FQNEAQ. The CDR3 totals 15 residues. Turning to this clone: Its antigen is unknown.

The clonotype was recovered from an adult in good health. This specimen consisted of peripheral blood, obtained on day 0 of AZD1222 vaccination. The chain joins TRBV7-8 to TRBJ1-3, with 7 bases identical to TRBD1. This CDR3 is CASSLDRIFGNTIYF. In DNA, the CDR3 is TGTGCCAGCAGCCTGGACAGGATCTTTGGAAACACCATATATTTT.